Listed below are T cell receptor beta chains from one sample, sequenced in a study of identical twins. In TCRdb, the 5' RACE reads were re-called with MiXCR into one record per CDR3 protein. The table shows some 230,000 distinct CDR3 sequences, with over 5% occurring only once. The same data also went into a second study, on T cells expressing NK-cell markers.

Material: CD8+ T cells sorted from blood. The receptors come from a woman younger than 30 in good health. CDR3s include the opening cysteine and the closing phenylalanine or tryptophan. D genes are given only for firm matches. Size is omitted from some rows. Given values are once, few, many or a class for expanded clones.

j_gene,d_gene,abundance,v_gene,CDR3aa,CDR3nt
TRBJ1-1,-,-,TRBV7-9,CASSQLGEGDTNTEAFF,TGTGCCAGCAGCCAACTTGGGGAAGGGGATACGAACACTGAAGCTTTCTTT
TRBJ2-2,-,many,TRBV7-2,CASSLGLGTGELFF,TGTGCCAGCAGCTTAGGGCTAGGGACCGGGGAGCTGTTTTTT
TRBJ1-1,-,many,TRBV6-5,CASSYGPGNTEAFF,TGTGCCAGCAGTTACGGTCCGGGGAACACTGAAGCTTTCTTT
TRBJ2-3,TRBD2,few,TRBV18,CASSPPPGLGVDTQYF,TGTGCCAGCTCGCCCCCACCGGGACTAGGGGTGGATACGCAGTATTTT
TRBJ1-1,-,-,TRBV6-5,CASITPGDTEAFF,TGTGCCAGCATTACCCCCGGGGATACTGAAGCTTTCTTT
TRBJ2-7,-,-,TRBV12-3/TRBV12-4,CASSLLDFTQSYEQYF,TGTGCCAGCAGTTTGTTAGACTTTACCCAATCCTACGAGCAGTACTTC
TRBJ1-5,TRBD1,-,TRBV12-3/TRBV12-4,CASSATGLQPQHF,TGTGCCAGCAGTGCGACAGGGCTTCAGCCCCAGCATTTT
TRBJ2-1,-,few,TRBV19,CASSISEAPYNEQFF,TGTGCCAGTAGTATTTCTGAAGCACCCTACAATGAGCAGTTCTTC
TRBJ2-1,TRBD2,-,TRBV6-2/TRBV6-3,CASSLAGYSYNEQFF,TGTGCCAGCAGTCTAGCGGGGTACTCCTACAATGAGCAGTTCTTC
TRBJ2-3,TRBD2,few,TRBV10-3,CAITQGLAGVRDTQYF,TGTGCCATCACCCAGGGACTAGCGGGAGTAAGAGATACGCAGTATTTT
TRBJ2-7,TRBD1,-,TRBV28,CASRIGDRASYEQYF,TGTGCCAGCCGCATCGGGGACAGAGCATCCTACGAGCAGTACTTC
TRBJ2-5,-,few,TRBV27,CASSWSITETQYF,TGTGCCAGCAGTTGGTCCATCACCGAGACCCAGTACTTC
TRBJ1-1,-,many,TRBV28,CASSLPLGGNTEAFF,TGTGCCAGCAGTCTCCCCCTCGGAGGGAACACTGAAGCTTTCTTT
TRBJ1-1,-,-,TRBV28,CASTLEGFMNTEAFF,TGTGCCAGCACCCTAGAAGGGTTCATGAACACTGAAGCTTTCTTT
TRBJ1-2,-,many,TRBV6-1,CASSPAGGHYGYTF,TGTGCCAGCAGCCCCGCGGGGGGCCACTATGGCTACACCTTC
TRBJ1-1,-,-,TRBV7-9,CATHRPTGAEAFF,TGTGCCACCCATCGACCTACGGGGGCTGAAGCTTTCTTT
TRBJ1-4,-,few,TRBV15,CATSRVATNEKLFF,TGTGCCACCAGCAGAGTAGCAACTAATGAAAAACTGTTTTTT
TRBJ1-6,-,-,TRBV6-1,CASTPEDSPLHF,TGTGCCAGCACCCCCGAGGATTCACCCCTCCACTTT
TRBJ1-1,-,few,TRBV19,CASSIRQNTEAFF,TGTGCCAGTAGTATTCGGCAGAACACTGAAGCTTTCTTT
TRBJ1-5,-,-,TRBV15,CATSRLAGNQPQHF,TGTGCCACCAGTCGACTGGCAGGGAATCAGCCCCAGCATTTT
TRBJ1-2,-,few,TRBV12-3/TRBV12-4,CASSFGGLPYGYTF,TGTGCCAGCAGTTTCGGGGGCCTCCCCTATGGCTACACCTTC
TRBJ2-1,TRBD2,-,TRBV29-1,CSVAGLAGNEQFF,TGCAGCGTTGCAGGGCTAGCGGGAAATGAGCAGTTCTTC
TRBJ1-3,-,few,TRBV15,CATGGNTIYF,TGTGCCACCGGAGGAAACACCATATATTTT
TRBJ1-1,-,few,TRBV7-8,CASSLPGGNTEAFF,TGTGCCAGCAGCTTACCGGGGGGCAACACTGAAGCTTTCTTT
TRBJ2-7,-,few,TRBV27,CASSWRGSTSSYEQYF,TGTGCCAGCAGTTGGAGGGGATCAACCTCTTCCTACGAGCAGTACTTC
TRBJ2-7,TRBD2,many,TRBV7-9,CASSLVLAGGYEQYF,TGTGCCAGCAGCTTAGTCCTAGCGGGAGGCTACGAGCAGTACTTC
TRBJ2-5,TRBD2,many,TRBV10-2,CASRELAGGQETQYF,TGCGCCAGCAGGGAACTAGCGGGAGGGCAAGAGACCCAGTACTTC
TRBJ2-5,TRBD2,few,TRBV9,CASSVEALAGGETQYF,TGTGCCAGCAGCGTAGAAGCACTAGCGGGAGGAGAGACCCAGTACTTC
TRBJ2-4,-,many,TRBV9,CASSDSEGAAKNIQYF,TGTGCCAGCAGCGACTCGGAGGGGGCGGCCAAAAACATTCAGTACTTC
TRBJ2-3,-,-,TRBV7-9,CASGLGTQYF,TGTGCCAGTGGGTTGGGTACGCAGTATTTT
TRBJ1-5,TRBD1,few,TRBV15,CATSRVRGQGQPQHF,TGTGCCACCAGCAGAGTTAGGGGGCAAGGACAGCCCCAGCATTTT
TRBJ1-2,-,-,TRBV3-1,CASSQGQYAYGYTF,TGTGCCAGCAGCCAAGGACAGTACGCCTATGGCTACACCTTC
TRBJ2-7,TRBD2,-,TRBV6-2/TRBV6-3,CASSSPTSVSSYEQYF,TGTGCCAGCAGTTCCCCTACTAGCGTCAGCTCCTACGAGCAGTACTTC
TRBJ2-5,TRBD2,-,TRBV20-1,CSASPPSGAQETQYF,TGCAGTGCTAGCCCTCCTAGCGGGGCTCAAGAGACCCAGTACTTC
TRBJ2-1,-,-,TRBV20-1,CSARRYNEQFF,TGCAGTGCTAGAAGGTACAATGAGCAGTTCTTC
TRBJ1-1,-,-,TRBV14,CASSLSGVLHVNTEAFF,TGTGCCAGCAGCCTTTCCGGGGTCCTTCACGTGAACACTGAAGCTTTCTTT
TRBJ2-7,-,-,TRBV2,CASVDSPYEQYF,TGTGCCAGCGTGGATTCCCCCTACGAGCAGTACTTC
TRBJ2-2,-,few,TRBV27,CASSLIPRDTYTGELFF,TGTGCCAGCAGTTTGATTCCGCGGGACACTTACACCGGGGAGCTGTTTTTT
TRBJ1-1,-,-,TRBV9,CASSVAGMNTEAFF,TGTGCCAGCAGCGTAGCAGGAATGAACACTGAAGCTTTCTTT
TRBJ2-7,-,-,TRBV5-1,CASSLGRSIFTYEQYF,TGCGCCAGCAGCTTGGGGCGGAGTATTTTTACCTACGAGCAGTACTTC
TRBJ2-7,-,-,TRBV24-1,CASTVISPYEQYF,TGTGCCTCGACGGTCATCAGCCCCTACGAGCAGTACTTC
TRBJ2-7,-,-,TRBV27,CASSFLSNYEQYF,TGTGCCAGCAGTTTCCTCTCGAACTACGAGCAGTACTTC
TRBJ2-7,-,few,TRBV9,CASSVGENPYEQYF,TGTGCCAGCAGCGTGGGCGAGAACCCCTACGAGCAGTACTTC
TRBJ2-2,-,few,TRBV4-1,CASTHASQGYEGTGELFF,TGCGCCAGCACCCACGCCTCCCAGGGATATGAAGGCACCGGGGAGCTGTTTTTT
TRBJ1-1,-,many,TRBV7-9,CASKMQGTEAFF,TGTGCCAGCAAAATGCAGGGGACAGAAGCTTTCTTT
TRBJ2-4,-,few,TRBV4-2,CASSQGYRVTIQYF,TGTGCCAGCAGCCAAGGGTACAGGGTGACCATTCAGTACTTC
TRBJ1-1,-,many,TRBV7-9,CASSSPLGTEAFF,TGTGCCAGCAGCAGTCCTCTGGGGACTGAAGCTTTCTTT
TRBJ1-2,-,many,TRBV7-8,CASSLARSAYGYTF,TGTGCCAGCAGCTTAGCCCGCAGTGCCTATGGCTACACCTTC
TRBJ2-2,-,few,TRBV7-2,CASSLGWEGGELFF,TGTGCCAGCAGCTTAGGCTGGGAAGGCGGGGAGCTGTTTTTT
TRBJ2-5,TRBD2,-,TRBV7-9,CASSLGRLARSQETQYF,TGTGCCAGCAGCTTGGGAAGACTAGCGCGTTCCCAAGAGACCCAGTACTTC
TRBJ2-7,TRBD1,few,TRBV19,CASSIVPGQGPYEQYF,TGTGCCAGTAGTATCGTCCCCGGACAGGGCCCCTACGAGCAGTACTTC
TRBJ2-7,-,few,TRBV30,CAWSGVRGEQYF,TGTGCCTGGAGTGGGGTGAGAGGCGAGCAGTACTTC
TRBJ2-1,-,-,TRBV5-1,CASSSLDEQFF,TGCGCCAGCAGCTCCCTTGATGAGCAGTTCTTC
TRBJ2-4,-,-,TRBV9,CASSVGWAGQNIQYF,TGTGCCAGCAGCGTAGGGTGGGCAGGGCAAAACATTCAGTACTTC
TRBJ2-1,-,-,TRBV10-2,CASSDGGSSYNEQFF,TGCGCCAGCAGTGATGGCGGTTCCTCCTACAATGAGCAGTTCTTC
TRBJ1-5,-,-,TRBV9,CASSVDSGLNQPQHF,TGTGCCAGCAGCGTAGACTCAGGGCTCAATCAGCCCCAGCATTTT